The 3 T cell receptor beta chains below were found in one sample sequenced in a study of Tregs in tolerant kidney transplant recipients (dated by TCRdb to about 2019). Receptor amplification or capture employed the immunoSEQ multiplex PCR assay. TCRdb stores this immuneACCESS table with in-frame sequences only. Part of the clones is absent; in the studies checked, under half of the shortfall reflects unresolved V genes, and no reason is known for the rest. The sample table records hundreds of thousands of clones; about 86% of these occur just once. The ten largest account for about 0.68% of the sample. Sequenced sample: CD4+ T cells from blood. These receptors were taken from a human donor in good health.

The V gene is TRBV6-5, the J gene TRBJ1-6; 7 bases agree with TRBD1. The CDR3 length is 14 residues. V lost 4 bases to trimming and J lost 6 bases; unmatched junction nucleotides: 3. CDR1 and CDR2 from the germline V gene are MNHEY and SVGAGI. DNA for the CDR3: TGTGCCAGCAGTTCCCGGGACAGTAATTCACCCCTCCACTTT. Protein: CASSSRDSNSPLHF.

The CDR3 spells CASSLGGLADTQYF. The CDR3, as DNA: TGCGCCAGCAGCTTGGGGGGATTAGCGGATACGCAGTATTTT. The chain combines TRBV5-1 with TRBJ2-3, with D possibly TRBD2 on 5 matching bases. The germline V gene has CDR1 SGHRS and CDR2 YFSETQ. V was pared by 0 bases and J by 6 bases, with 11 bases between. This CDR3 is 14 amino acids long. Looking up the rest from reference TRBV5-1 and TRBJ2-3 gives the full variable domain: KAGVTQTPRYLIKTRGQQVTLSCSPISGHRSVSWYQQTPGQGLQFLFEYFSETQRNKGNFPGRFSGRQFSNSRSEMNVSTLELGDSALYLCASSLGGLADTQYFGPGTRLTVL.

CDR3 sequence reads: CASSLGRSSYEQYF. In DNA form, the CDR3 reads TGTGCCAGCAGCTTGGGACGGAGCTCCTACGAGCAGTACTTC. The J gene is TRBJ2-7, the V gene TRBV7-6, with D possibly called TRBD1 or TRBD2 (5 bases each). This CDR3 contains 14 residues. Germline-derived CDR1 and CDR2 are SGHVS and FNYEAQ. Trimming stripped 3 bases from V and 0 bases from J, with 9 bases between.